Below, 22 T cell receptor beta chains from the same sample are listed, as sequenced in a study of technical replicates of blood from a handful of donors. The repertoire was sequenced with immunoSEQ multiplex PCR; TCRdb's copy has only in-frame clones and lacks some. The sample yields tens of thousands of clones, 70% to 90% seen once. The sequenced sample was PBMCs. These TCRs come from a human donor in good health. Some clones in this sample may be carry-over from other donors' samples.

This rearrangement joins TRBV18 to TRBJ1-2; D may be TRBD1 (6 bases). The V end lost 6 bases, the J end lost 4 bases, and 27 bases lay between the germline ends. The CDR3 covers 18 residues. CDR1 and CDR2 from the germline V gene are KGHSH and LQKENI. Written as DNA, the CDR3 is TGTGCCAGCTCCCCCGAACCGAGGCAGGGGCGCCTGGGCTATGGCTACACCTTC. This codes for CASSPEPRQGRLGYGYTF.

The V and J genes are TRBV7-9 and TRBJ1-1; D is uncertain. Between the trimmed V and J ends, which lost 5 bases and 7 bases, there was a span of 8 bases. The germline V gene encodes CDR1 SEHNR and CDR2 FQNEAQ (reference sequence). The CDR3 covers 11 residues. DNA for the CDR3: TGTGCCAGCAGCCCCACTAATGAAGCTTTCTTT. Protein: CASSPTNEAFF.

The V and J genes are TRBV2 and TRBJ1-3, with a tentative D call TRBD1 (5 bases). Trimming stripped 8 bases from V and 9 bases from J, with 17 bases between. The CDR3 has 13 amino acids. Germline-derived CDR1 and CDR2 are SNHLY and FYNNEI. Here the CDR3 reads CASGLGERGTIYF. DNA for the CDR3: TGTGCCAGCGGCTTAGGGGAAAGAGGCACCATATATTTT. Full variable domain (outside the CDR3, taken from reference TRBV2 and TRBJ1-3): EPEVTQTPSHQVTQMGQEVILRCVPISNHLYFYWYRQILGQKVEFLVSFYNNEISEKSEIFDDQFSVERPDGSNFTLKIRSTKLEDSAMYFCASGLGERGTIYFGEGSWLTVV.

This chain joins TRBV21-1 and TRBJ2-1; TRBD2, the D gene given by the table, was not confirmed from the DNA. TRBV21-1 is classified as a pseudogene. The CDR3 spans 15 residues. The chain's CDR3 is CASSKVSREFVEQFF. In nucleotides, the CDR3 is TGTGCCAGCAGCAAAGTATCGCGGGAGTTTGTTGAGCAGTTCTTC.

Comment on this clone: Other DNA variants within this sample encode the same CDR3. The CDR3 DNA reads TGTGCCAGCTCACCTGGGACTAGCGGGGCATACAATGAGCAGTTCTTC. This translates into CASSPGTSGAYNEQFF. This chain links TRBV18 with TRBJ2-1, with 13 bases that match TRBD2. Germline CDR1 reads KGHSH; CDR2 reads LQKENI. Trimming at V came to 3 bases and at J to 4 bases, leaving 3 bases not matched to a gene. CDR3 length: 16 residues.

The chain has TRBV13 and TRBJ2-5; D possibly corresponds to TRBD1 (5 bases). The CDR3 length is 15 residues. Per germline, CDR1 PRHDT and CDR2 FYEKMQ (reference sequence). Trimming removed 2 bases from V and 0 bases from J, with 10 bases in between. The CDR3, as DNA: TGTGCCAGCAGCTTACGACAGACCCACCAAGAGACCCAGTACTTC. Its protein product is CASSLRQTHQETQYF.

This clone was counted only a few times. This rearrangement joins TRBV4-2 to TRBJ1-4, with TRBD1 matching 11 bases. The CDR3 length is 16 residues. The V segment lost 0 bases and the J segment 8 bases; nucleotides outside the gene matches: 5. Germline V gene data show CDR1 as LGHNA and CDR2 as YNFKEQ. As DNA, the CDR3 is TGTGCCAGCAGCCAAGATAGCGGGACAGGGGGGGAAAAACTGTTTTTT. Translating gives CASSQDSGTGGEKLFF.

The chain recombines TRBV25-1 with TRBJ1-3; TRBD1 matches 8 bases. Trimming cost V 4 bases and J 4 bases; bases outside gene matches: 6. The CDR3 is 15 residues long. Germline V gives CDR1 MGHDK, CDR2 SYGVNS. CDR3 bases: TGTGCCAGCAGTGCGGCAGGGGGCGGCGGAAACACCATATATTTT. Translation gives CASSAAGGGGNTIYF.

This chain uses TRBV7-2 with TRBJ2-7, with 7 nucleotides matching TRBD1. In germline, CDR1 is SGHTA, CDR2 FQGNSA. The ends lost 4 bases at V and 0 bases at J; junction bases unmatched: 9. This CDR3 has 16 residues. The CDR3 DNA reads TGTGCCAGCAGCTCCTCTATAGGGGACAGCTCCTACGAGCAGTACTTC. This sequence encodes CASSSSIGDSSYEQYF.

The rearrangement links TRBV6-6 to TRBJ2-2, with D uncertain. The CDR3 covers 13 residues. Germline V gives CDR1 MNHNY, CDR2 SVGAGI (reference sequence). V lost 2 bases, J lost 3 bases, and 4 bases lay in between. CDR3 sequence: CASSYRDTGELFF. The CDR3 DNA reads TGTGCCAGCAGTTACCGGGACACCGGGGAGCTGTTTTTT.

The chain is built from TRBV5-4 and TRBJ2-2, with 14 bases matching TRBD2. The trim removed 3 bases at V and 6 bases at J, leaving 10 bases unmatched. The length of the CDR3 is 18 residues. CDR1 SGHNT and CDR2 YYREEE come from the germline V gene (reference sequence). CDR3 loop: CASSSGTSGSSRSGELFF. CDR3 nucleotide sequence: TGTGCCAGCAGCTCCGGGACTAGCGGGAGTAGTCGGTCCGGGGAGCTGTTTTTT.

The CDR3: CASASRTAYNSPLHF. DNA of the CDR3: TGTGCCAGCGCCAGCCGGACAGCCTATAATTCACCCCTCCACTTT. V gene TRBV21-1 combines with J gene TRBJ1-6; TRBD1 is the table's D call, not checked against the DNA. TRBV21-1 is shown as a pseudogene. This CDR3 region has 15 residues.

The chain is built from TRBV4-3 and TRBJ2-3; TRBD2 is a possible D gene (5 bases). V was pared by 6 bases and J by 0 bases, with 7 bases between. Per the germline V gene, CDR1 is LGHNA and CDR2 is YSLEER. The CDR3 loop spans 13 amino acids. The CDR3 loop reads CASSTGSTDTQYF. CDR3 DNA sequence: TGCGCCAGCAGTACGGGGAGCACAGATACGCAGTATTTT.

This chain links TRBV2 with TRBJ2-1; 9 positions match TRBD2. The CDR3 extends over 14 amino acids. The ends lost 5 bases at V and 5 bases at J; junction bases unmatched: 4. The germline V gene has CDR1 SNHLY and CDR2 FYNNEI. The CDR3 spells CASSSSGNDNEQFF. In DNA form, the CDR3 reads TGTGCCAGCAGTTCTAGCGGGAATGACAATGAGCAGTTCTTC.

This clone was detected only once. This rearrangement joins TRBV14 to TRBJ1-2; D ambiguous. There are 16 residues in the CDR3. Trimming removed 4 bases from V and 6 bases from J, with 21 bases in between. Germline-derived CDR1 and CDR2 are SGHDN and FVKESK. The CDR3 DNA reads TGTGCCAGCAGCCCTACTAGGTCCGACGCAAGGGATGGCTACACCTTC. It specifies CASSPTRSDARDGYTF.

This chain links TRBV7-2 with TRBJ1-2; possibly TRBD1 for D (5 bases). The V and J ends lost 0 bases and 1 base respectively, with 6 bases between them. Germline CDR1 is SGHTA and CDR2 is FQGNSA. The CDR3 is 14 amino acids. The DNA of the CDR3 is TGTGCCAGCAGCTTAGCCAGGGTTAACTATGGCTACACCTTC. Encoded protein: CASSLARVNYGYTF.

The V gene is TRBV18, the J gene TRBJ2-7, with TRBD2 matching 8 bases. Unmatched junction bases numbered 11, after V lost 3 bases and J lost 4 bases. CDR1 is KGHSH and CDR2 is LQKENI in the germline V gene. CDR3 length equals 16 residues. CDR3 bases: TGTGCCAGCTCACCGGTTGTGCGGGAGGTTCCGTACGAGCAGTACTTC. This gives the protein CASSPVVREVPYEQYF.

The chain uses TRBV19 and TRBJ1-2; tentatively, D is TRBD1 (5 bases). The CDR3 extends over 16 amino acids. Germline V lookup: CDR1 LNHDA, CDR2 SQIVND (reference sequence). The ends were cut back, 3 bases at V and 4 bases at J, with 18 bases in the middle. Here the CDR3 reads CASSILRDSRFYGYTF. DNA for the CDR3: TGTGCCAGTAGTATCCTCCGGGACTCAAGGTTCTATGGCTACACCTTC.

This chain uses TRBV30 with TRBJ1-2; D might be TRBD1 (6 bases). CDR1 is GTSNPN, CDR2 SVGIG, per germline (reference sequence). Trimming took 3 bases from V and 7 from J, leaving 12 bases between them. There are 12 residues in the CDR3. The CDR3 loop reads CAWSSRRGGYTF. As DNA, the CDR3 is TGTGCCTGGAGCTCACGCAGGGGTGGCTACACCTTC.

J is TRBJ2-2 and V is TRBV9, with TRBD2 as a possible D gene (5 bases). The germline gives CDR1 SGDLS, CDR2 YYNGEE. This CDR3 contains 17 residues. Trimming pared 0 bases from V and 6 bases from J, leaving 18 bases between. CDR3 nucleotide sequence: TGTGCCAGCAGCGTAGGAGGGATCGTTTCTTTAGCCGGGGAGCTGTTTTTT. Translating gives CASSVGGIVSLAGELFF.

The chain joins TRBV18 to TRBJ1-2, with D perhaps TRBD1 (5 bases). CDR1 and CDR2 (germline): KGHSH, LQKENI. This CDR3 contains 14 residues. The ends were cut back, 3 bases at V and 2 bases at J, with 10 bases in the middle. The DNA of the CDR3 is TGTGCCAGCTCACCGGAGCAGGGAAACTATGGCTACACCTTC. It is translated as CASSPEQGNYGYTF.

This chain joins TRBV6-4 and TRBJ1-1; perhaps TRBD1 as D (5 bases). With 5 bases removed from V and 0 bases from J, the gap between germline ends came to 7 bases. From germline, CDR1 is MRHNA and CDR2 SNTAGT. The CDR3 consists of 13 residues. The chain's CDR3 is CASSMTVNTEAFF. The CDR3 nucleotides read TGTGCCAGCAGTATGACAGTGAACACTGAAGCTTTCTTT.